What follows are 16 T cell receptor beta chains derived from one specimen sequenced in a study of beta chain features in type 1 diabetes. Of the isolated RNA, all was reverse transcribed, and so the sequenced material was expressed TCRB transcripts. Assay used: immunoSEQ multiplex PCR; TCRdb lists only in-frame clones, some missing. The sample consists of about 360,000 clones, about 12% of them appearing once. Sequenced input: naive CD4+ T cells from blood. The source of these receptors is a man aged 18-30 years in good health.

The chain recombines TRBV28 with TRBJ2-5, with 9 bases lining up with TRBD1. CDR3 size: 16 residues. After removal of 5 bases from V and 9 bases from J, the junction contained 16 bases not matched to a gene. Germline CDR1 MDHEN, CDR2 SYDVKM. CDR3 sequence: CASSPDRGGPKGSQYF. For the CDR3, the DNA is TGTGCCAGCAGTCCGGACAGGGGTGGCCCCAAAGGGTCCCAGTACTTC.

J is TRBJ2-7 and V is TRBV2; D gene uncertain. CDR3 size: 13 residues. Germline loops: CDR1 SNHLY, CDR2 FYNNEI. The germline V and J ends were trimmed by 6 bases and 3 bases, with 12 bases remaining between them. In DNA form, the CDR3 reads TGTGCCAGCAGAGCCAACGGAGTCTACGAGCAGTACTTC. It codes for CASRANGVYEQYF.

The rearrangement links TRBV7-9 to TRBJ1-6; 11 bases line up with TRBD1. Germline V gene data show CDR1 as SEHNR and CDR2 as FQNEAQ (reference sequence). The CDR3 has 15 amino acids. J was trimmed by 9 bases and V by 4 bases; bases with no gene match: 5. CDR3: CASSSLGTGGSPLHF. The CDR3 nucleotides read TGTGCCAGCAGCTCCCTCGGGACAGGGGGTTCACCCCTCCACTTT.

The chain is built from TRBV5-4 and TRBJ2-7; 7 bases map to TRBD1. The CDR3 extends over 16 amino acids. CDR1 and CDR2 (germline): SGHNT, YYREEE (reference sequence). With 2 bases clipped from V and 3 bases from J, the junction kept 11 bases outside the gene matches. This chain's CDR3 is CASSFFRDRIVYEQYF. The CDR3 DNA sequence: TGTGCCAGCAGCTTCTTCCGGGACAGAATAGTCTACGAGCAGTACTTC.

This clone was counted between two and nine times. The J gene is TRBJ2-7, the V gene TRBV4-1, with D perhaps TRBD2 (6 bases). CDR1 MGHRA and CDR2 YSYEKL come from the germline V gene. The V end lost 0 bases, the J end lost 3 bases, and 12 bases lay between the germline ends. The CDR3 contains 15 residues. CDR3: CASSQERLGGYEQYF. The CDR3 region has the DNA TGCGCCAGCAGCCAAGAACGGCTGGGGGGCTACGAGCAGTACTTC.

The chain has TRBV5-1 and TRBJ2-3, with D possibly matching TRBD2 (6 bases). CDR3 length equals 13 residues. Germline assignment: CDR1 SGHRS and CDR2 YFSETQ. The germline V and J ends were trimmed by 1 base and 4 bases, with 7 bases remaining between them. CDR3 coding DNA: TGCGCCAGCAGCTTGTGGGAGGCAGATACGCAGTATTTT. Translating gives CASSLWEADTQYF.

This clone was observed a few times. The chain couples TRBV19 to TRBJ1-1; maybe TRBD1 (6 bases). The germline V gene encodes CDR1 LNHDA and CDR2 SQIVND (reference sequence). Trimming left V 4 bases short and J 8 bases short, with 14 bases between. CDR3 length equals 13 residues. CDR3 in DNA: TGTGCCAGTAGTAGACAGGATGGGTCCGAAGCTTTCTTT. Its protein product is CASSRQDGSEAFF.

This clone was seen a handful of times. The CDR3 DNA follows: TGTGCCAGCAGCTCCCTGACAGGGCGAGAGACCCAGTACTTC. Its translation: CASSSLTGRETQYF. This chain links TRBV7-9 with TRBJ2-5, with 7 nucleotides matching TRBD1. In germline, CDR1 is SEHNR, CDR2 FQNEAQ (reference sequence). The J segment lost 4 bases and the V segment lost 4 bases, leaving 6 bases of the junction unmatched. The CDR3 runs 14 residues.

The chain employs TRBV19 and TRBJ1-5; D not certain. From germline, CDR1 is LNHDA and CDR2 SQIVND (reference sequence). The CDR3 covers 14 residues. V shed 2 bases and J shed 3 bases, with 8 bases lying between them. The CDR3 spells CASSILFDNQPQHF. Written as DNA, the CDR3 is TGTGCCAGTAGTATACTATTCGACAATCAGCCCCAGCATTTT.

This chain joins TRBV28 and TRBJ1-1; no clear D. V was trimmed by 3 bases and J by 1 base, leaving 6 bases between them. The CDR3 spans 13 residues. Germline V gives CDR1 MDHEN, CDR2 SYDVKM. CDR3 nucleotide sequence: TGTGCCAGCAGTTTTGGGCAGAACACTGAAGCTTTCTTT. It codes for CASSFGQNTEAFF. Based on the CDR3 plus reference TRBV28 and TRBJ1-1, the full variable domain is DVKVTQSSRYLVKRTGEKVFLECVQDMDHENMFWYRQDPGLGLRLIYFSYDVKMKEKGDIPEGYSVSREKKERFSLILESASTNQTSMYLCASSFGQNTEAFFGQGTRLTVV.

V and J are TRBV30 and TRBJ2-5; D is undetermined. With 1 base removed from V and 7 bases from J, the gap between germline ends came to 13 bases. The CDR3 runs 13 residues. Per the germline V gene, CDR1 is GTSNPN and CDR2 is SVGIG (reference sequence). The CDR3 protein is CAWSGLDRRTQYF. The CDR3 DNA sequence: TGTGCCTGGAGTGGGCTAGATAGGAGGACCCAGTACTTC.

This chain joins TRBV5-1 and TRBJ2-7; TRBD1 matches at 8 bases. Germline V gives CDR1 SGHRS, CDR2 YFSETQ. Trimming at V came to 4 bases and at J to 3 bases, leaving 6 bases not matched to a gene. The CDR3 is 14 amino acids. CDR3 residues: CASSPRTGRYEQYF. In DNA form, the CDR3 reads TGCGCCAGCAGCCCAAGGACAGGGCGCTACGAGCAGTACTTC.

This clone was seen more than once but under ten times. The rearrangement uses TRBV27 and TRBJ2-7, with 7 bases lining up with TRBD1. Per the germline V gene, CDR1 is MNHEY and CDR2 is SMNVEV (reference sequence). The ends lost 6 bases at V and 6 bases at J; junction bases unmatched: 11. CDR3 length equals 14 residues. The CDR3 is CASRRMPRGFEQYF. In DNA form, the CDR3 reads TGTGCCAGCAGAAGAATGCCCAGGGGGTTCGAGCAGTACTTC.

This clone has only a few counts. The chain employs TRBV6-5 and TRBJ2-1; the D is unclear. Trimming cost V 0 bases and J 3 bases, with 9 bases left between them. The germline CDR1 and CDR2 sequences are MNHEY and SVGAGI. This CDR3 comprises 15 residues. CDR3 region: CASSYSSRNYNEQFF. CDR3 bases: TGTGCCAGCAGTTACTCGAGCAGGAACTACAATGAGCAGTTCTTC.

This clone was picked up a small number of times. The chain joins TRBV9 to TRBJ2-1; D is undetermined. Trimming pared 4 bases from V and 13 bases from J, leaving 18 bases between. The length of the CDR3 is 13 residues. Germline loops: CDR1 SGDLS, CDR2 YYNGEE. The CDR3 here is CASSPLETVSQFF. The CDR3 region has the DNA TGTGCCAGCAGCCCCCTCGAGACTGTTTCTCAGTTCTTC.

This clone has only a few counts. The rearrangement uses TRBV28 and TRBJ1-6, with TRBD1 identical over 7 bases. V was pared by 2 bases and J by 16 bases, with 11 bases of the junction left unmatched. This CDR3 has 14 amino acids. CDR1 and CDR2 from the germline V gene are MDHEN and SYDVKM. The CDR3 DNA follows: TGTGCCAGCAGTTTAGGACCGGGACAGAGCTCACTCCACTTT. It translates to CASSLGPGQSSLHF.